This T cell receptor (beta chain) was observed in a study of long-term antiretroviral therapy in people with HIV. General study points: Despite increasing after ART, diversity remained lower than that of transplant donor controls.

CDR3 length equals 17 residues. CDR1 and CDR2 from the germline V gene are SGHTA and FQGNSA. The J segment lost 2 bases and the V segment lost 6 bases, leaving 13 bases of the junction unmatched. Samples were assayed with immunoSEQ v3.0 at survey level. About 35,000-55,000 T-cell genomes per sample were the sequencing target. This table comes from immunoSEQ multiplex PCR, and its TCRdb copy is limited to in-frame clones, with some not included. The table lists fewer than 40,000 clones, approximately 86% of them singletons, with around 4.2% in the top ten. This clone was detected only once. The antigen is unknown.

The V call is TRBV7-2, the J call TRBJ2-4; 7 bases map to TRBD2. This receptor was obtained from a young woman with HIV. The sequencing here drew on unsorted PBMCs, taken just before starting antiretroviral therapy. CDR3 region: CASRSSGTFLTKNIQYF. The CDR3 region has the DNA TGTGCCAGCAGATCCAGCGGGACCTTCCTTACCAAAAACATTCAGTACTTC.